This T cell receptor beta chain originates from a study of radiotherapy plus CTLA-4 blockade in lung cancer (dated by TCRdb to the late 2010s). Regarding the research as a whole: Among enrolled patients, approximately 18% had an objective response and roughly 31% reached disease control.

On the study overall, not on this receptor specifically: After treatment with radiotherapy and ipilimumab, TCR clones that came from tumors expanded in the peripheral blood. Increased serum interferon-beta after radiation, together with early dynamic changes in blood T cell clones, were reported to be the strongest predictors of response.

Focal radiation therapy combined with CTLA-4 blockade (ipilimumab) was tested in patients with chemo-refractory metastatic non-small-cell lung cancer. About this clone: Which antigen it targets is not known. Within one base of it there is no much larger clone, and no base qualities were kept.

The library was generated by the immunoSEQ multiplex PCR assay. The table comes from immuneACCESS by way of TCRdb, which keeps in-frame sequences with V and J called. Part of the clones is missing from these tables; in studies checked, under half for an unresolved V gene and the rest for unknown reasons. This sample lists roughly 120,000 clones; approximately 84% were detected once. The ten largest clones represent 5% to 5.5% of the sample. The V and J ends are trimmed by 4 bases and 4 bases, leaving 14 bases between them. Per the germline V gene, SGHRS is the CDR1 and YFSETQ is the CDR2. The CDR3 runs 14 residues from the cysteine to the phenylalanine. The entry retains the CDR3 DNA only, 42 bases that are in frame from base 1.

The sequenced sample was peripheral blood, obtained from a patient treated with radiotherapy plus ipilimumab. The sequence joins TRBV5-1 to TRBJ1-1; TRBD1 is a weak D gene call, 6 bases matching. The TCR comes from a human donor with non-small cell lung cancer who had a partial response to radiotherapy plus ipilimumab. The nucleotide sequence reads TGCGCCAGCAGCCAGGGGAGTTCGGGCACTGAAGCTTTCTTT. Its product reads: CASSQGSSGTEAFF.